The present T cell receptor beta chain was sequenced within a study of blood T cell repertoires in COVID-19. Overall study: Whether acute or convalescent, the COVID-19 samples came from the United States, Italy and Spain. From T cells, B-cell-depleted T cells, or PBMCs came the material, which was cDNA or gDNA.

CDR3 length: 13 residues. With V trimmed by 3 bases and J by 5 bases, 3 bases remained unmatched. Germline lookup yields CDR1 SGDLS and CDR2 YYNGEE. In the authors' workflow: The authors estimated nucleated cell counts from reference gene primer amplification. Sequencing was performed with immunoSEQ multiplex PCR; in TCRdb, only in-frame clones are kept and a portion is missing. That table supplies the V and J calls and clone size; D and trimming were determined from the DNA. The data contain some 190,000 clones, 82% of them singletons. This chain uses TRBV9 with TRBJ2-7, with 9 positions matching TRBD2. This receptor was identified in a woman older than 75 with active or convalescent COVID-19. Material for sequencing was peripheral blood. CDR3: CASSGGTSNEQYF. In nucleotides, the CDR3 is TGTGCCAGCAGCGGGGGGACTAGCAACGAGCAGTACTTC.